Below, 17 T cell receptor beta chains from the same sample are listed, as sequenced in a study of cytomegalovirus exposure and HLA in healthy donors. PCR was performed using 60 Vbeta and 13 Jbeta primers. Clones were read by immunoSEQ multiplex PCR, and TCRdb kept only the in-frame ones, dropping some. This table has under 200,000 clones, around 80% appearing once. The material sequenced was PBMCs. The source of these receptors is a male donor in good health and CMV-seropositive.

The rearrangement links TRBV6-1 to TRBJ1-1; TRBD1 might be the D (5 bases). V was cut by 2 bases and J by 1 base, with 8 bases left in between. The CDR3 runs 14 residues. Germline CDR1 MNHNS, CDR2 SASEGT. CDR3 residues: CASSEFDRNTEAFF. In DNA, the CDR3 is TGTGCCAGCAGTGAATTTGACAGGAACACTGAAGCTTTCTTT.

V gene TRBV19 combines with J gene TRBJ1-5; maybe TRBD1 (6 bases). This CDR3 is 13 amino acids long. Germline V gene lookup returns CDR1 LNHDA and CDR2 SQIVND (reference sequence). V lost 6 bases and J lost 7, with 13 bases in between. CDR3 in DNA: TGTGCCAGTAGCGAACAGGGTTCCCAGCCCCAGCATTTT. Encoded protein: CASSEQGSQPQHF.

This clone was seen more than once but under ten times. The chain uses TRBV20-1 and TRBJ1-1, with D possibly TRBD1 on 5 matching bases. V lost 5 bases and J 3 bases, leaving 7 bases between the germline ends. This CDR3 contains 11 residues. Germline lookup yields CDR1 DFQATT and CDR2 SNEGSKA (reference sequence). The CDR3 sequence is CSAPGYTEAFF. In nucleotides, the CDR3 is TGCAGTGCTCCAGGGTACACTGAAGCTTTCTTT.

This clone was observed a few times. This rearrangement joins TRBV19 to TRBJ1-2, with 10 bases fitting TRBD1. V shed 3 bases and J 5 bases; nucleotides not matched to a gene: 6. Per the germline V gene, CDR1 is LNHDA and CDR2 is SQIVND (reference sequence). This CDR3 has 15 amino acids. This CDR3 is CASSIDRGPWYGYTF. In DNA form, the CDR3 reads TGTGCCAGTAGTATCGACAGGGGGCCATGGTATGGCTACACCTTC.

The CDR3 DNA sequence: TGTGCCAGCCGAGGAGGGGGCCCGAACACTGAAGCTTTCTTT. Its protein product is CASRGGGPNTEAFF. The chain joins TRBV6-5 to TRBJ1-1, with 7 bases identical to TRBD1. The CDR3 totals 14 residues. In germline, CDR1 is MNHEY, CDR2 SVGAGI. V trimming: 8 bases; J trimming: 1 base; junction bases outside the gene matches: 7.

V and J are TRBV7-2 and TRBJ2-1, with TRBD1 matching 7 bases. The V segment lost 5 bases and the J segment 7 bases; nucleotides outside the gene matches: 5. Germline V gene sequence: CDR1 SGHTA, CDR2 FQGNSA. The CDR3 loop spans 13 amino acids. The CDR3 protein is CASSRGQWNEQFF. CDR3 DNA: TGTGCCAGCAGCAGGGGGCAATGGAATGAGCAGTTCTTC.

V gene TRBV6-5 combines with J gene TRBJ2-3; 7 bases fit TRBD1. The germline V gene has CDR1 MNHEY and CDR2 SVGAGI. V shed 0 bases, J shed 5 bases, and the junction held 5 bases outside the gene matches. The CDR3 loop spans 15 amino acids. CDR3 DNA sequence: TGTGCCAGCAGTTACTCGGGACAGCTCGTAGATACGCAGTATTTT. Amino acids: CASSYSGQLVDTQYF.

The chain uses TRBV28 and TRBJ2-1; D is possibly TRBD1 (6 bases). The germline V gene encodes CDR1 MDHEN and CDR2 SYDVKM. V lost 2 bases, J lost 4 bases, and 12 bases lay in between. This CDR3 has 15 amino acids. CDR3 residues: CASSLGDTGYNEQFF. The CDR3 coding sequence is TGTGCCAGCAGTTTAGGGGACACGGGGTACAATGAGCAGTTCTTC.

The V gene is TRBV19, the J gene TRBJ2-5; 9 bases line up with TRBD2. Germline V gene sequence: CDR1 LNHDA, CDR2 SQIVND (reference sequence). V shed 6 bases and J 11 bases; nucleotides not matched to a gene: 16. There are 15 residues in the CDR3. This CDR3 reads CASSFLSSGIREQYF. CDR3 coding DNA: TGTGCCAGTAGCTTCCTCTCTAGCGGGATTCGAGAGCAGTACTTC. Variable domain in full (rest from reference TRBV19 and TRBJ2-5): DGGITQSPKYLFRKEGQNVTLSCEQNLNHDAMYWYRQDPGQGLRLIYYSQIVNDFQKGDIAEGYSVSREKKESFPLTVTSAQKNPTAFYLCASSFLSSGIREQYFGPGTRLLVL.

CDR3 sequence: CASSGGQGNQPQHF. The DNA for the CDR3 is TGTGCCAGCAGCGGGGGACAGGGAAATCAGCCCCAGCATTTT. The rearrangement uses TRBV28 and TRBJ1-5; 9 bases agree with TRBD1. CDR1 is MDHEN, CDR2 SYDVKM, per germline. The CDR3 has 14 residues. Trimming removed 6 bases from V and 4 bases from J; junction bases left unmatched: 4.

This sequence joins TRBV27 and TRBJ1-5; D call uncertain. The CDR3 consists of 16 residues. Looked up from germline, CDR1 is MNHEY and CDR2 is SMNVEV (reference sequence). V lost 6 bases to trimming and J lost 3 bases, with 18 bases between them. CDR3 loop: CASREASGLHNQPQHF. The CDR3, as DNA: TGTGCCAGCAGGGAAGCCTCAGGACTGCACAATCAGCCCCAGCATTTT.

The chain is built from TRBV25-1 and TRBJ2-7; weak D call: TRBD1 (7 bases). CDR1 is MGHDK, CDR2 SYGVNS, per germline. V was clipped by 6 bases and J by 9 bases, with 12 bases between them. This CDR3 region has 11 residues. As DNA, the CDR3 is TGTGCCAGCAGAAACAGGGGAGGGCAGTACTTC. Translation: CASRNRGGQYF.

V gene TRBV5-6 combines with J gene TRBJ1-5, with 7 nucleotides matching TRBD1. The J segment lost 5 bases and the V segment lost 0 bases, leaving 5 bases of the junction unmatched. The CDR3 length is 15 residues. Germline loops: CDR1 SGHDT, CDR2 YYEEEE. In DNA, the CDR3 is TGTGCCAGCAGCTTGGTAGGTCAGGGGGATCAGCCCCAGCATTTT. Its translation: CASSLVGQGDQPQHF.

A note on this clone: A read error may account for a junction end that differs from germline. V is TRBV7-9 and J is TRBJ2-7; 7 nucleotides line up with TRBD2. Germline-derived CDR1 and CDR2 are SEHNR and FQNEAQ (reference sequence). This CDR3 spans 16 amino acids. The CDR3: CSSSWGGKTRDYEQYF. The CDR3 coding sequence is TGTTCCAGCAGCTGGGGGGGTAAAACGCGGGACTACGAGCAGTACTTC.

The gene calls are TRBV6-5 and TRBJ2-3; 9 positions agree with TRBD2. This CDR3 comprises 15 residues. J gave up 2 bases and V 4 bases, and 4 bases lay outside the gene matches. Germline-derived CDR1 and CDR2 are MNHEY and SVGAGI. The CDR3 DNA follows: TGTGCCAGCAGTTTAGCGGGAGATTACACAGATACGCAGTATTTT. This encodes CASSLAGDYTDTQYF.

This clone was found a few times. The chain links TRBV11-2 to TRBJ2-1; 9 nucleotides align to TRBD2. Germline V gives CDR1 SGHAT, CDR2 FQNNGV. V was clipped by 5 bases and J by 10 bases; unmatched bases: 6. This CDR3 spans 13 amino acids. The CDR3 loop reads CASSMQGTSEQFF. CDR3 sequence (DNA): TGTGCCAGCAGCATGCAGGGGACTAGCGAGCAGTTCTTC.

In the case of this clone: The junction departs from germline at one end; a sequencing error may be responsible. The chain couples TRBV7-9 to TRBJ1-5, with D perhaps matching TRBD1 (6 bases). In germline, CDR1 is SEHNR, CDR2 FQNEAQ (reference sequence). This CDR3 has 15 residues. CDR3 nucleotides: TGTGCCACCAGCCCAACAGGGTCGGGCAATCAGCCCCAGCATTTT. This sequence encodes CATSPTGSGNQPQHF. The full variable domain, its missing parts supplied by reference TRBV7-9 and TRBJ1-5, is DTGVSQNPRHKITKRGQNVTFRCDPISEHNRLYWYRQTLGQGPEFLTYFQNEAQLEKSRLLSDRFSAERPKGSFSTLEIQRTEQGDSAMYLCATSPTGSGNQPQHFGDGTRLSIL.